These 3 T cell receptor beta chains were all obtained from the same sample, sequenced in a study of OX40 agonist ivuxolimab in advanced cancers. Profiled with immunoSEQ multiplex PCR; TCRdb holds only in-frame clones, not every one. The data hold about 18,000 clones, with around two thirds observed a single time. The sample consisted of CD4+ or CD8+ T cells sorted from blood, taken in a trial of the OX40 agonist ivuxolimab. These receptors came from an adult with an advanced solid tumor such as melanoma, head and neck, liver or kidney cancer.

This clone is classed as medium-sized. V usage is TRBV5-4 and J usage is TRBJ1-1; the D gene is possibly TRBD1 (6 bases). The germline gives CDR1 SGHNT, CDR2 YYREEE (reference sequence). The V end lost 0 bases, the J end lost 4 bases, and 7 bases lay between the germline ends. The CDR3 runs to 13 residues. In DNA form, the CDR3 reads TGTGCCAGCAGCTTGGGGGGGGCCACTGAAGCTTTCTTT. Its translation: CASSLGGATEAFF. The variable domain in full, completed from reference TRBV5-4 and TRBJ1-1, reads ETGVTQSPTHLIKTRGQQVTLRCSSQSGHNTVSWYQQALGQGPQFIFQYYREEENGRGNFPPRFSGLQFPNYSSELNVNALELDDSALYLCASSLGGATEAFFGQGTRLTVV.

The rearrangement uses TRBV30 and TRBJ2-1; 7 positions agree with TRBD2. Germline assignment: CDR1 GTSNPN and CDR2 SVGIG (reference sequence). With V trimmed by 5 bases and J by 9 bases, 7 bases remained unmatched. The CDR3 is 12 amino acids. The CDR3 is CAWRGEASEQFF. CDR3 sequence (DNA): TGTGCCTGGCGGGGGGAGGCGAGTGAGCAGTTCTTC.

This clone was counted a few times. This same CDR3 is encoded by further DNA sequences in the sample. The chain carries TRBV9 and TRBJ2-1, with a tentative D call TRBD2 (6 bases). CDR1 and CDR2 (germline): SGDLS, YYNGEE. V was trimmed by 0 bases and J by 0 bases, leaving 10 bases between them. The CDR3 loop spans 16 amino acids. The CDR3 is CASSVDPGSSYNEQFF. The CDR3, as DNA: TGTGCCAGCAGCGTAGACCCCGGGAGCTCCTACAATGAGCAGTTCTTC.